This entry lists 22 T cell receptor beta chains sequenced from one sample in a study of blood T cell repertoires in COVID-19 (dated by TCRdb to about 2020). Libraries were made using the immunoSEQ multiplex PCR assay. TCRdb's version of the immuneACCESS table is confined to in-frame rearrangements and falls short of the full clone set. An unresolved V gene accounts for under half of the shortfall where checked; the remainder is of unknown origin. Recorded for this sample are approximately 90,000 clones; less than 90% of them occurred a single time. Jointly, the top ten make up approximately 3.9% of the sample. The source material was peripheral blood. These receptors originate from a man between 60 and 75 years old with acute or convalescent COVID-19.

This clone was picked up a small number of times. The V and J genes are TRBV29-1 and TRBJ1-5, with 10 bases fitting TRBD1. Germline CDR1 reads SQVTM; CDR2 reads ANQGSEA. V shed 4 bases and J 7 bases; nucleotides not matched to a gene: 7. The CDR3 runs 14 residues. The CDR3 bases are TGCAGCGTTGGGGGACAGGGGATAGACCAGCCCCAGCATTTT. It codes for CSVGGQGIDQPQHF.

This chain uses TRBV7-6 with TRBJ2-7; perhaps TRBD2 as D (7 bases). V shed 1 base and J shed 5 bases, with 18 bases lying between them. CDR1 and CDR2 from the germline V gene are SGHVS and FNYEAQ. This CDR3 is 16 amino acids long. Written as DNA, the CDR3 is TGTGCCAGCAGCTTAGGGCGGCGGGGGCAGTTCCACGAGCAGTACTTC. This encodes CASSLGRRGQFHEQYF. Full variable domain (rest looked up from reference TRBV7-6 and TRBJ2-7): GAGVSQSPRYKVTKRGQDVALRCDPISGHVSLYWYRQALGQGPEFLTYFNYEAQQDKSGLPNDRFSAERPEGSISTLTIQRTEQRDSAMYRCASSLGRRGQFHEQYFGPGTRLTVT.

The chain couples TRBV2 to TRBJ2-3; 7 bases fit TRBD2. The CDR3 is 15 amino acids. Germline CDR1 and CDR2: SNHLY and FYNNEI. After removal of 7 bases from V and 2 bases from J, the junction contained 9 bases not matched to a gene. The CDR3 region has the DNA TGTGCCAGCACCCGGGGGAGCGGGGACACAGATACGCAGTATTTT. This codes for CASTRGSGDTDTQYF.

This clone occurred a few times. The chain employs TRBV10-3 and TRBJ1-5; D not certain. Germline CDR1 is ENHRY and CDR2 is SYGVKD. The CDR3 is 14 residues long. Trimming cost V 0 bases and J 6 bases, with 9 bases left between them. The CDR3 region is CAISESGDFQPQHF. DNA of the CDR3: TGTGCCATCAGTGAGTCCGGGGATTTTCAGCCCCAGCATTTT.

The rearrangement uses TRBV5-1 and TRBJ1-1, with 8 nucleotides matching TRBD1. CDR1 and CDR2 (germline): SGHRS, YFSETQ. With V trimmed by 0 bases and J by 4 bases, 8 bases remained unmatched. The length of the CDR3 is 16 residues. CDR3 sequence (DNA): TGCGCCAGCAGCTTGGGTTCAGGGGGCGAAACCACTGAAGCTTTCTTT. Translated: CASSLGSGGETTEAFF. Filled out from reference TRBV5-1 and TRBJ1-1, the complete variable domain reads KAGVTQTPRYLIKTRGQQVTLSCSPISGHRSVSWYQQTPGQGLQFLFEYFSETQRNKGNFPGRFSGRQFSNSRSEMNVSTLELGDSALYLCASSLGSGGETTEAFFGQGTRLTVV.

The CDR3 reads CASYTGDMNTEAFF. The CDR3 DNA follows: TGTGCCAGCTATACAGGGGATATGAACACTGAAGCTTTCTTT. This chain joins TRBV28 and TRBJ1-1; 7 nucleotides agree with TRBD1. The germline V gene encodes CDR1 MDHEN and CDR2 SYDVKM. CDR3 size: 14 residues. J was trimmed by 0 bases and V by 8 bases; bases with no gene match: 6.

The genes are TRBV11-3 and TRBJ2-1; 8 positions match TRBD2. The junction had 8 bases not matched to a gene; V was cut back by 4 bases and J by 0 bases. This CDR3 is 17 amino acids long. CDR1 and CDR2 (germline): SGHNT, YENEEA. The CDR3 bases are TGTGCCAGCAGCTCGTCTAGCGGGCGGAGCTCCTACAATGAGCAGTTCTTC. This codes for CASSSSSGRSSYNEQFF.

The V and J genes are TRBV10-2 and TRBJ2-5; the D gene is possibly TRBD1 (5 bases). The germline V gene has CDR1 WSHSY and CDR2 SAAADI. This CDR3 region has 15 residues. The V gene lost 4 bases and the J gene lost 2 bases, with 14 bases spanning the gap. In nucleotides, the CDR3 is TGCGCCAGCAGTGGGATGGGGCAAAAACAAGAGACCCAGTACTTC. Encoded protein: CASSGMGQKQETQYF.

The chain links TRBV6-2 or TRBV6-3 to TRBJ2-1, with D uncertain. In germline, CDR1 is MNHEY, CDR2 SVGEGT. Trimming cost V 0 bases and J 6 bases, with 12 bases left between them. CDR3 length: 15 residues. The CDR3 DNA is TGTGCCAGCAGTTACTCAAAACTGCTTAGCAATGAGCAGTTCTTC. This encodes CASSYSKLLSNEQFF.

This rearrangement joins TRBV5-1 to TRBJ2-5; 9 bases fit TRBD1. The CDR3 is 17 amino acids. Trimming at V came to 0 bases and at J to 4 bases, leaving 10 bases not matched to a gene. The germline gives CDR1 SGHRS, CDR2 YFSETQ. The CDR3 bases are TGCGCCAGCAGCTTGGCTTGGGACAGGGCATCGCGAGAGACCCAGTACTTC. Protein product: CASSLAWDRASRETQYF.

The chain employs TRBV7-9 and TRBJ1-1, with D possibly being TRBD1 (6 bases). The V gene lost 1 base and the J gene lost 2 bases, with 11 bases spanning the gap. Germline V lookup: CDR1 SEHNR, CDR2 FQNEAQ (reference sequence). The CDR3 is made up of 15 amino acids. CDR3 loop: CASSLGGGQNTEAFF. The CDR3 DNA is TGTGCCAGCAGCTTAGGCGGGGGGCAAAACACTGAAGCTTTCTTT.

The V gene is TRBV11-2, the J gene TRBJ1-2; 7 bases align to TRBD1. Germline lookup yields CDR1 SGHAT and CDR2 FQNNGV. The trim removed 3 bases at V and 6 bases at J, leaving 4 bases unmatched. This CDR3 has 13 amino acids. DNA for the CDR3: TGTGCCAGCAGCTTTGGAGGGGGCGATGGCTACACCTTC. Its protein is CASSFGGGDGYTF. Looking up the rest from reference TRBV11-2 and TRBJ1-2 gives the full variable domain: EAGVAQSPRYKIIEKRQSVAFWCNPISGHATLYWYQQILGQGPKLLIQFQNNGVVDDSQLPKDRFSAERLKGVDSTLKIQPAKLEDSAVYLCASSFGGGDGYTFGSGTRLTVV.

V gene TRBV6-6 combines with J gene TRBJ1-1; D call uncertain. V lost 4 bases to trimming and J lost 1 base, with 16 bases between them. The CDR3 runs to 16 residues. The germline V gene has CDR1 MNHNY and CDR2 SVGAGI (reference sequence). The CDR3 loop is CASSSPFGLGNTEAFF. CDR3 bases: TGTGCCAGCAGTTCCCCTTTTGGGCTCGGGAACACTGAAGCTTTCTTT.

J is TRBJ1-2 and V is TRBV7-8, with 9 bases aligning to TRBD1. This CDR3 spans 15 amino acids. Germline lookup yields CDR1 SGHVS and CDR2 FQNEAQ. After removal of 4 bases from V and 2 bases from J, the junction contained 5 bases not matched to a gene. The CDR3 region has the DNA TGTGCCAGCAGCTCACAGGGGGCGGCGAACTATGGCTACACCTTC. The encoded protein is CASSSQGAANYGYTF.

The CDR3 DNA reads TGTGCCAGCAGCTCCAGGACAGGGCTATTCTATGGCTACACCTTC. Protein: CASSSRTGLFYGYTF. The V call is TRBV7-2, the J call TRBJ1-2; 8 positions agree with TRBD1. The ends lost 4 bases at V and 4 bases at J; junction bases unmatched: 8. The germline V gene encodes CDR1 SGHTA and CDR2 FQGNSA. The CDR3 extends over 15 amino acids.

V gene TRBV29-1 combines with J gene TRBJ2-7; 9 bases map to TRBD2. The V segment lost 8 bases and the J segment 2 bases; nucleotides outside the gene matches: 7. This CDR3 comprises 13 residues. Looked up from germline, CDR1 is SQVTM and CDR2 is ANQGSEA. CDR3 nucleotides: TGCAGCATCCTCGGCGGGGGGGCCTACGAGCAGTACTTC. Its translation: CSILGGGAYEQYF.

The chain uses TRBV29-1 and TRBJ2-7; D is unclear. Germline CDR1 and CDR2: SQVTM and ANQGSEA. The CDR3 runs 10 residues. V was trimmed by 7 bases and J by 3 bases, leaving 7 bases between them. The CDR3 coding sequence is TGCAGCGCCGTAAACTACGAGCAGTACTTC. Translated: CSAVNYEQYF.

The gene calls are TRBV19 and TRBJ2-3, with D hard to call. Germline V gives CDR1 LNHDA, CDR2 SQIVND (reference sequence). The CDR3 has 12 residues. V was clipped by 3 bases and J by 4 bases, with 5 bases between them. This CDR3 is CASSILPDTQYF. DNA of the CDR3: TGTGCCAGTAGTATTCTTCCAGATACGCAGTATTTT. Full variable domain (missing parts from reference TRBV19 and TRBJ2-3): DGGITQSPKYLFRKEGQNVTLSCEQNLNHDAMYWYRQDPGQGLRLIYYSQIVNDFQKGDIAEGYSVSREKKESFPLTVTSAQKNPTAFYLCASSILPDTQYFGPGTRLTVL.

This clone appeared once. DNA for the CDR3: TGTGCCAGCAGTTACACGGACAGGGCTTTCAATGAGCAGTTCTTC. Its protein product is CASSYTDRAFNEQFF. The chain recombines TRBV6-5 with TRBJ2-1, with 8 bases that match TRBD1. The CDR3 totals 15 residues. CDR1 is MNHEY, CDR2 SVGAGI, per germline. V trimming: 2 bases; J trimming: 6 bases; junction bases outside the gene matches: 6.

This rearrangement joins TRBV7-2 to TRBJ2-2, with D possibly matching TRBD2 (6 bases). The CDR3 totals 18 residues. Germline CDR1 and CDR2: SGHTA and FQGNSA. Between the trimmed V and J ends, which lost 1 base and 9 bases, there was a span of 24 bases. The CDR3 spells CASSLVVGGAHRTRELFF. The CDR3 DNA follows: TGTGCCAGCAGCTTAGTGGTCGGGGGTGCCCACCGTACCCGGGAGCTGTTTTTT.

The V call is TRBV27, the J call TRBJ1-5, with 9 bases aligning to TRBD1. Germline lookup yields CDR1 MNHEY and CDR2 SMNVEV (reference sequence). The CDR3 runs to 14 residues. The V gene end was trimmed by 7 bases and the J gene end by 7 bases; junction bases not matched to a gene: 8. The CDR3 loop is CASKSGTGKQPQHF. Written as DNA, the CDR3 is TGTGCCAGCAAATCCGGGACAGGGAAACAGCCCCAGCATTTT.

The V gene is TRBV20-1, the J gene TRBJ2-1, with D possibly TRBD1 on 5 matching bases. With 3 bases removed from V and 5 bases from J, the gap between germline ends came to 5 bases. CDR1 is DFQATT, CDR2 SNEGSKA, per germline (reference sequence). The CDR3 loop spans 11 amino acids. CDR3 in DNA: TGCAGTGCTAGGGGGCACAATGAGCAGTTCTTC. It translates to CSARGHNEQFF.